What follows are 26 T cell receptor beta chains derived from one specimen sequenced in a study of graft-versus-host responses after intestinal transplantation. Data came from immunoSEQ multiplex PCR; TCRdb stores just in-frame clones and leaves some out. The repertoire holds 85,000 to 90,000 clones, 80% to 95% seen once, with roughly 0.31% in the top ten. Antigen specificity for these receptors is unknown. This specimen consisted of unstimulated CD4+ T cells sorted from spleen or lymph node cells, obtained before intestinal transplant. The receptor set was obtained from a human donor who received an intestinal transplant.

The genes are TRBV27 and TRBJ2-1; either TRBD1 or TRBD2 may fit D (6 bases each). The V gene lost 4 bases and the J gene lost 6 bases, with 16 bases spanning the gap. This CDR3 region has 15 residues. Germline CDR1 reads MNHEY; CDR2 reads SMNVEV (reference sequence). CDR3 protein: CASSSRIGGPNEQFF. CDR3 coding DNA: TGTGCCAGCAGTTCCCGTATTGGGGGGCCCAATGAGCAGTTCTTC.

CDR3 sequence: CAWSITASGGYTF. CDR3 in DNA: TGTGCCTGGAGTATTACAGCCTCCGGAGGCTACACCTTC. The chain joins TRBV30 to TRBJ1-2, with D uncertain. Germline values: CDR1 GTSNPN, CDR2 SVGIG (reference sequence). With 2 bases removed from V and 8 bases from J, the gap between germline ends came to 15 bases. The CDR3 is 13 residues long.

This rearrangement joins TRBV11-3 to TRBJ2-3, with D uncertain. The V end was cut by 3 bases, the J end by 9 bases, with 10 bases between. The germline gives CDR1 SGHNT, CDR2 YENEEA. The CDR3 contains 12 residues. CDR3: CASSLLVNTQYF. The CDR3 DNA sequence: TGTGCCAGCAGCTTGCTAGTGAACACGCAGTATTTT. Full variable domain (remainder filled in from reference TRBV11-3 and TRBJ2-3): EAGVVQSPRYKIIEKKQPVAFWCNPISGHNTLYWYLQNLGQGPELLIRYENEEAVDDSQLPKDRFSAERLKGVDSTLKIQPAELGDSAVYLCASSLLVNTQYFGPGTRLTVL.

The chain uses TRBV7-8 and TRBJ1-4, with D uncertain. The CDR3 is 14 amino acids. Germline V gene sequence: CDR1 SGHVS, CDR2 FQNEAQ. V shed 1 base and J shed 8 bases, with 11 bases lying between them. This CDR3 is CASSLDYLGEKLFF. For the CDR3, the DNA is TGTGCCAGCAGCTTAGATTATCTGGGGGAAAAACTGTTTTTT.

The chain joins TRBV11-1 to TRBJ1-4, with TRBD1 as a possible D gene (5 bases). The V and J ends lost 4 bases and 5 bases respectively, with 17 bases between them. The CDR3 totals 16 residues. Germline values: CDR1 SGHAT, CDR2 FQDESV (reference sequence). CDR3 region: CASSSITTATNEKLFF. The CDR3 nucleotides read TGTGCCAGCAGCTCGATCACGACAGCCACGAATGAAAAACTGTTTTTT.

The chain links TRBV5-1 to TRBJ2-3; 7 nucleotides agree with TRBD2. Losses at the gene ends were 4 bases for V and 5 bases for J; bases not matched to a gene: 4. This CDR3 contains 13 residues. Germline CDR1 SGHRS, CDR2 YFSETQ. CDR3: CASSPGGGDTQYF. CDR3 in DNA: TGCGCCAGCAGCCCGGGGGGTGGAGATACGCAGTATTTT.

CDR3 in amino acids: CASSQVGTGGMANEKLFF. The CDR3 DNA sequence: TGTGCCAGCAGCCAAGTAGGGACAGGGGGCATGGCTAATGAAAAACTGTTTTTT. The genes are TRBV4-2 and TRBJ1-4, with TRBD1 identical over 12 bases. Germline CDR1 LGHNA, CDR2 YNFKEQ. The CDR3 runs to 18 residues. The J segment lost 3 bases and the V segment lost 1 base, leaving 6 bases of the junction unmatched.

J is TRBJ2-3 and V is TRBV7-8, with 11 bases matching TRBD2. After removal of 5 bases from V and 0 bases from J, the junction contained 13 bases not matched to a gene. CDR3 length equals 19 residues. Germline V gives CDR1 SGHVS, CDR2 FQNEAQ. DNA of the CDR3: TGTGCCAGCAGCCGTCGGCGACTAGCGGGACCCAAGAGCACAGATACGCAGTATTTT. Its translation: CASSRRRLAGPKSTDTQYF. The complete variable domain, with remaining parts taken from reference TRBV7-8 and TRBJ2-3, reads GAGVSQSPRYKVAKRGQDVALRCDPISGHVSLFWYQQALGQGPEFLTYFQNEAQLDKSGLPSDRFFAERPEGSVSTLKIQRTQQEDSAVYLCASSRRRLAGPKSTDTQYFGPGTRLTVL.

V and J are TRBV6-5 and TRBJ2-5; the D gene is possibly TRBD1 (5 bases). There are 14 residues in the CDR3. V lost 4 bases, J lost 5 bases, and 14 bases lay in between. The V gene's germline CDR1 is MNHEY and CDR2 SVGAGI. The CDR3 here is CASSSPRVRETQYF. CDR3 DNA: TGTGCCAGCAGTTCACCCAGGGTGAGGGAGACCCAGTACTTC.

This sequence joins TRBV27 and TRBJ2-3; D possibly corresponds to TRBD2 (6 bases). Trimming stripped 1 base from V and 3 bases from J, with 11 bases between. This CDR3 is built from 15 residues. The germline V gene encodes CDR1 MNHEY and CDR2 SMNVEV (reference sequence). CDR3 nucleotides: TGTGCCAGCAGTTTATTGAGGGAGGCTACAGATACGCAGTATTTT. As protein: CASSLLREATDTQYF.

The chain couples TRBV7-9 to TRBJ1-1; no firm D call. Trimming removed 10 bases at V and 1 base at J, with 13 bases between. CDR3 length equals 13 residues. Germline V lookup: CDR1 SEHNR, CDR2 FQNEAQ (reference sequence). Here the CDR3 reads CATRWETNTEAFF. The CDR3 DNA reads as TGTGCCACAAGGTGGGAAACGAACACTGAAGCTTTCTTT.

J is TRBJ2-2 and V is TRBV7-9, with TRBD1 identical over 8 bases. The CDR3 length is 17 residues. Germline trimming cut 5 bases from V and 0 bases from J; bases unmatched to any gene: 8. CDR1 and CDR2 from the germline V gene are SEHNR and FQNEAQ (reference sequence). The CDR3 DNA reads TGTGCCAGCAGCCGCCAGGGACAGGCGACGAACACCGGGGAGCTGTTTTTT. It codes for CASSRQGQATNTGELFF.

This clone was observed once. The rearrangement links TRBV18 to TRBJ2-7; D is uncertain. Germline CDR1 reads KGHSH; CDR2 reads LQKENI. V lost 1 base to trimming and J lost 2 bases, with 9 bases between them. The CDR3 spans 14 residues. CDR3 protein: CASSPRRETYEQYF. In DNA, the CDR3 is TGTGCCAGCTCACCACGTAGGGAAACCTACGAGCAGTACTTC.

This clone was seen once. The V and J genes are TRBV18 and TRBJ2-1, with 10 bases identical to TRBD2. The CDR3 has 14 residues. In germline, CDR1 is KGHSH, CDR2 LQKENI. The J segment lost 5 bases and the V segment lost 3 bases, leaving 1 base of the junction unmatched. The DNA of the CDR3 is TGTGCCAGCTCACCTCTAGCGGGAGACAATGAGCAGTTCTTC. It codes for CASSPLAGDNEQFF.

The chain carries TRBV11-2 and TRBJ2-4; no clear D. CDR1 is SGHAT, CDR2 FQNNGV, per germline. The CDR3 covers 14 residues. With 1 base removed from V and 6 bases from J, the gap between germline ends came to 10 bases. The CDR3 nucleotides are TGTGCCAGCAGCTTAGGTATTAGTCTAAACATTCAGTACTTC. Its protein is CASSLGISLNIQYF.

The chain is built from TRBV7-9 and TRBJ1-1; D ambiguous. The CDR3 is 18 residues long. Trimming pared 3 bases from V and 0 bases from J, leaving 20 bases between. Germline V gene data show CDR1 as SEHNR and CDR2 as FQNEAQ (reference sequence). For the CDR3, the DNA is TGTGCCAGCAGCTTTTCGGTTCGAACCGACTCCTTGAACACTGAAGCTTTCTTT. This encodes CASSFSVRTDSLNTEAFF.

The chain employs TRBV27 and TRBJ2-2; no clear D gene. The V end was cut by 4 bases, the J end by 7 bases, with 19 bases between. Germline lookup yields CDR1 MNHEY and CDR2 SMNVEV (reference sequence). The length of the CDR3 is 16 residues. The CDR3 loop reads CASSWSRPILYGELFF. The CDR3 coding sequence is TGTGCCAGCAGTTGGAGTAGGCCTATTCTTTACGGGGAGCTGTTTTTT.

The gene calls are TRBV2 and TRBJ1-1; D is unclear. Germline CDR1 and CDR2: SNHLY and FYNNEI. The length of the CDR3 is 15 residues. V gave up 8 bases and J gave up 0 bases, with 16 bases separating them. CDR3 nucleotides: TGTGCCAGCCGGCCGGAGGGTGGCATGAACACTGAAGCTTTCTTT. This translates into CASRPEGGMNTEAFF. The full variable domain, its missing parts supplied by reference TRBV2 and TRBJ1-1, is EPEVTQTPSHQVTQMGQEVILRCVPISNHLYFYWYRQILGQKVEFLVSFYNNEISEKSEIFDDQFSVERPDGSNFTLKIRSTKLEDSAMYFCASRPEGGMNTEAFFGQGTRLTVV.

The table lists this clone with a count of one. CDR3 sequence: CASNRRGGPNYGYTF. In DNA, the CDR3 is TGTGCCAGCAATCGAAGAGGCGGACCTAACTATGGCTACACCTTC. The rearrangement uses TRBV6-1 and TRBJ1-2; D gene unclear. Trimming took 7 bases from V and 0 from J, leaving 15 bases between them. This CDR3 comprises 15 residues. Germline CDR1 and CDR2: MNHNS and SASEGT.

This clone appeared once. This chain uses TRBV11-3 with TRBJ1-2; D unresolved. Germline CDR1 is SGHNT and CDR2 is YENEEA. Trimming took 2 bases from V and 6 from J, leaving 13 bases between them. The CDR3 extends over 14 amino acids. The CDR3 here is CASSLPVGQDGYTF. The CDR3 DNA sequence: TGTGCCAGCAGCTTACCGGTGGGTCAAGATGGCTACACCTTC. Based on the CDR3 plus reference TRBV11-3 and TRBJ1-2, the full variable domain is EAGVVQSPRYKIIEKKQPVAFWCNPISGHNTLYWYLQNLGQGPELLIRYENEEAVDDSQLPKDRFSAERLKGVDSTLKIQPAELGDSAVYLCASSLPVGQDGYTFGSGTRLTVV.

The chain combines TRBV19 with TRBJ2-7; D is possibly TRBD1 or TRBD2 (5 bases each). The CDR3 has 15 residues. Germline V CDR1 and CDR2: LNHDA, SQIVND (reference sequence). V lost 6 bases to trimming and J lost 0 bases, with 15 bases between them. CDR3 sequence reads: CASRSMGTVSYEQYF. The CDR3 DNA reads as TGTGCCAGTAGGTCGATGGGGACCGTCTCCTACGAGCAGTACTTC.

The chain uses TRBV5-4 and TRBJ2-1, with TRBD1 matching 7 bases. J gave up 2 bases and V 4 bases, and 6 bases lay outside the gene matches. The CDR3 runs 15 residues. The V gene's germline CDR1 is SGHNT and CDR2 YYREEE (reference sequence). The DNA of the CDR3 is TGTGCCAGCAGCACAGACAGGGCTCCCTACAATGAGCAGTTCTTC. As protein: CASSTDRAPYNEQFF.

The V gene is TRBV7-9, the J gene TRBJ1-3, with TRBD1 identical over 8 bases. Germline CDR1 reads SEHNR; CDR2 reads FQNEAQ (reference sequence). The CDR3 is 14 residues long. V was clipped by 6 bases and J by 4 bases; unmatched bases: 5. CDR3: CASSWTGRGNTIYF. In DNA form, the CDR3 reads TGTGCCAGCAGTTGGACAGGGAGGGGAAACACCATATATTTT.

The chain links TRBV27 to TRBJ2-5; 12 bases agree with TRBD2. Trimming took 5 bases from V and 4 from J; bases not matched to a gene: 8. This CDR3 is 16 amino acids long. Germline lookup yields CDR1 MNHEY and CDR2 SMNVEV (reference sequence). CDR3 sequence: CASSLLTSGRRETQYF. The DNA for the CDR3 is TGTGCCAGCAGTCTGCTGACTAGCGGGAGACGAGAGACCCAGTACTTC.

The chain combines TRBV30 with TRBJ1-2; TRBD1 might be the D (5 bases). The germline V gene encodes CDR1 GTSNPN and CDR2 SVGIG (reference sequence). This CDR3 region has 12 residues. Trimming took off 3 bases at V and 9 bases at J, with 14 bases between the two ends. The CDR3 DNA sequence: TGTGCCTGGAGCAAGGGGAGGCATAGCTACACCTTC. This gives the protein CAWSKGRHSYTF.

The CDR3: CASSFGQRQETQYF. DNA for the CDR3: TGCGCCAGCAGCTTCGGACAGCGCCAAGAGACCCAGTACTTC. The genes are TRBV5-1 and TRBJ2-5; D may be TRBD1 (6 bases). V was clipped by 2 bases and J by 1 base, with 9 bases between them. CDR1 and CDR2 (germline): SGHRS, YFSETQ. There are 14 residues in the CDR3.